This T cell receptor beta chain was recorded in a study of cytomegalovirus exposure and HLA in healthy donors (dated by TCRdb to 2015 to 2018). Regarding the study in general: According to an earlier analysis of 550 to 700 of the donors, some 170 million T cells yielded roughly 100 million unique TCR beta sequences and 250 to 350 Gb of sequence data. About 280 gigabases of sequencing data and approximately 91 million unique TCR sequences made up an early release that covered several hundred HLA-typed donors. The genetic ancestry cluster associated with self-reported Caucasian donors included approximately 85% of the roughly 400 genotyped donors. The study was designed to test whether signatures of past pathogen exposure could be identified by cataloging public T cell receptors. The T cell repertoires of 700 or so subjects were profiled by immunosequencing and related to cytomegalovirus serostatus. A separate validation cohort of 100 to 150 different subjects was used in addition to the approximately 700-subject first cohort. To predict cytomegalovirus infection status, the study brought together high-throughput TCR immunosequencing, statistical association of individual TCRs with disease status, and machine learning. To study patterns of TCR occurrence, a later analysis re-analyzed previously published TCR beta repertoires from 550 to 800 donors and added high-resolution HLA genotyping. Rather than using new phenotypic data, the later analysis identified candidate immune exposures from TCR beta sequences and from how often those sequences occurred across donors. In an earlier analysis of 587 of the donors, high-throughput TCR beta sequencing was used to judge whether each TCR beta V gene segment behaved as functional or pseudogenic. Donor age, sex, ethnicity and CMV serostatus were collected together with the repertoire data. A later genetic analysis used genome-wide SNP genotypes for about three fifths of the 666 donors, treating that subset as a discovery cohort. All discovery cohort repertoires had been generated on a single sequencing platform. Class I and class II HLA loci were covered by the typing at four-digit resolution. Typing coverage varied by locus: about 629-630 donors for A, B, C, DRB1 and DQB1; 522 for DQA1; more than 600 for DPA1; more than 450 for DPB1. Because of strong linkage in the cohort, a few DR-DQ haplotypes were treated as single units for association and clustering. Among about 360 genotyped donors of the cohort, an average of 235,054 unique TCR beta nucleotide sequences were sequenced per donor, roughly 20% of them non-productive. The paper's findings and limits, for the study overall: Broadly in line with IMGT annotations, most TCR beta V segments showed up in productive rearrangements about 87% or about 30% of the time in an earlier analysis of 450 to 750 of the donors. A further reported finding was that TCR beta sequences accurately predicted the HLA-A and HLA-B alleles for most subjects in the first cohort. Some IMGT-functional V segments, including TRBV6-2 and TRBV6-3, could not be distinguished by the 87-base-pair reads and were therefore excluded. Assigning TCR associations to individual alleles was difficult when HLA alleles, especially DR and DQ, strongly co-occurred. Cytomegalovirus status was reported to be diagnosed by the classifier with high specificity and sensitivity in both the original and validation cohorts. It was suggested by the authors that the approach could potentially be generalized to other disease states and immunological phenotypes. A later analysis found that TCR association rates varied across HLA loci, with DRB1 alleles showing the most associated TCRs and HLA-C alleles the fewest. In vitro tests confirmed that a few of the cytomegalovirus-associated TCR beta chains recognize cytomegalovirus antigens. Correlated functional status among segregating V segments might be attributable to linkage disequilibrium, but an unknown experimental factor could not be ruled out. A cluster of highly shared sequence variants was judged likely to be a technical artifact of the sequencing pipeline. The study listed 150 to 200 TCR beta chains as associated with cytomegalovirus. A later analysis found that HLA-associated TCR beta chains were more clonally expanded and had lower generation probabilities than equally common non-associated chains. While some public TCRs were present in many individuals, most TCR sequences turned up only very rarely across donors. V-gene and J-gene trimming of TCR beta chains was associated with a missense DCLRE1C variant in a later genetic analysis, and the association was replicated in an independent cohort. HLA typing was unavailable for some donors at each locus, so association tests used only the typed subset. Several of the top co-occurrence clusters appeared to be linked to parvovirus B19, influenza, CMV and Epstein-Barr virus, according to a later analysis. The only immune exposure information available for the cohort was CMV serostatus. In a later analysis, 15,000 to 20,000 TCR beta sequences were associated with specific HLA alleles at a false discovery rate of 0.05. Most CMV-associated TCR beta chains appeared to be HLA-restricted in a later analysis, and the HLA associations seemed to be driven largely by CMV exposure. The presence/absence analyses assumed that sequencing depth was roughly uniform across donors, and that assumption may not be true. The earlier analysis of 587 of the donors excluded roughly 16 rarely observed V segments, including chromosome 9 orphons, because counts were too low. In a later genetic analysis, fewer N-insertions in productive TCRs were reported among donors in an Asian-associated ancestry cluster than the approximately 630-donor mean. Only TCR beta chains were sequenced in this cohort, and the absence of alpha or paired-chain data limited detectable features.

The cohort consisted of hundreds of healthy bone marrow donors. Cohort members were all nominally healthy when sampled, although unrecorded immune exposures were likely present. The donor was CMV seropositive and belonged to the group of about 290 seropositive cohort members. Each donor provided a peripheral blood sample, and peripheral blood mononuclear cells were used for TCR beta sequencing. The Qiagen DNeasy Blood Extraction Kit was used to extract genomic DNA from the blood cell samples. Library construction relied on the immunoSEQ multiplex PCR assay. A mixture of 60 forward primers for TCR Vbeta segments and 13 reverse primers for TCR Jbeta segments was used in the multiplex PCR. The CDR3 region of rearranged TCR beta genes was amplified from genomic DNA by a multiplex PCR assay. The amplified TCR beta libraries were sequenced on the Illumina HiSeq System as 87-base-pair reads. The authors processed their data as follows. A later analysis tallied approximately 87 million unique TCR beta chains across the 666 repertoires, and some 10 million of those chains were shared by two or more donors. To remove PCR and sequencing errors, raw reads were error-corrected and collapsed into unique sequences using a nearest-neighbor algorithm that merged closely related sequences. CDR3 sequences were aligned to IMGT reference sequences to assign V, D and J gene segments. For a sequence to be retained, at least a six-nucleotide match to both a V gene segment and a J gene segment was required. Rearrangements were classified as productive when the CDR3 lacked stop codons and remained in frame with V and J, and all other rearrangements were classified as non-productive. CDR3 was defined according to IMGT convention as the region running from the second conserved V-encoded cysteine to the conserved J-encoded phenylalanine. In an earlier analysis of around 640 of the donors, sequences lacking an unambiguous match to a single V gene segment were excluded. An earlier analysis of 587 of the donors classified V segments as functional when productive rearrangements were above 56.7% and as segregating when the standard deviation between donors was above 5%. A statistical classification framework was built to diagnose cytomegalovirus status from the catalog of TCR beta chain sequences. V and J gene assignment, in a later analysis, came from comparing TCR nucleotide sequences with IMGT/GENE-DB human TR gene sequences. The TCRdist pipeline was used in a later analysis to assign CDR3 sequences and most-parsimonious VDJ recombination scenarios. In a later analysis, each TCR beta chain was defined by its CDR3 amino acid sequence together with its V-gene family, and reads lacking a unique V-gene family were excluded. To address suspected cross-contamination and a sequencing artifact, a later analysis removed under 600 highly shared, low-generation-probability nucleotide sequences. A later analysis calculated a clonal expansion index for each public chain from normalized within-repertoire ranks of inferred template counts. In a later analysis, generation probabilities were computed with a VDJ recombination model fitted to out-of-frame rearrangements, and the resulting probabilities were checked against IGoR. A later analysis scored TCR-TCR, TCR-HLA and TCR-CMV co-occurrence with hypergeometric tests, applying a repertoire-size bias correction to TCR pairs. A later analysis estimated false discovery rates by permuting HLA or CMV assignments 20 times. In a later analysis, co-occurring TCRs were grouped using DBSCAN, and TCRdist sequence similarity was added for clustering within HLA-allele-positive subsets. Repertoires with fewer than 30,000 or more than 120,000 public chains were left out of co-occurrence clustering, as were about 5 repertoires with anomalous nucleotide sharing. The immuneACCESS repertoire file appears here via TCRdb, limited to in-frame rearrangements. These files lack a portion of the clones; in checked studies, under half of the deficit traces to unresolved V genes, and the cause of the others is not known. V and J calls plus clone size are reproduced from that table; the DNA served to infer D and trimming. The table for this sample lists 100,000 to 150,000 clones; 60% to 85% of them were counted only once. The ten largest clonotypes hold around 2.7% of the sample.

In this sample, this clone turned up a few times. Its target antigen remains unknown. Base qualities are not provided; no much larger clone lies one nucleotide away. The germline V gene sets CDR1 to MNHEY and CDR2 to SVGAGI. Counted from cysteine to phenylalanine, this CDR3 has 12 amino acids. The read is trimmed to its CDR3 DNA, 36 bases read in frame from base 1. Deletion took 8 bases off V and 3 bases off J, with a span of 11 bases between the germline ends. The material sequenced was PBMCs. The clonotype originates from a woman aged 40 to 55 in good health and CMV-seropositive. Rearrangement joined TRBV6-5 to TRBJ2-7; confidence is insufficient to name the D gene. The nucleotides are TGTGCCAGCCAACGACATGGCTACGAGCAGTACTTC. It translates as CASQRHGYEQYF.